These 22 T cell receptor beta chains came from one sample sequenced in a study of shared clonotypes between healthy human individuals. Sequencing used immunoSEQ multiplex PCR; TCRdb keeps in-frame clones, though not all of them. The data show about a million clones, around four fifths seen once. Input material: memory CD4+ T cells sorted from blood. As for subset: CD45RA-negative fraction. The receptors derive from a man aged 18 to 35 in good health.

J is TRBJ2-3 and V is TRBV30, with 7 bases aligning to TRBD2. The CDR3 sequence is 13 residues long. CDR1 GTSNPN and CDR2 SVGIG come from the germline V gene (reference sequence). V was clipped by 5 bases and J by 6 bases; unmatched bases: 8. CDR3 protein: CAWGREMRDTQYF. Written as DNA, the CDR3 is TGTGCCTGGGGGCGGGAGATGCGGGATACGCAGTATTTT.

This clone showed up many times. The chain has TRBV4-3 and TRBJ2-1, with D unclear. Trimming pared 4 bases from V and 6 bases from J, leaving 16 bases between. The CDR3 loop spans 15 amino acids. From germline, CDR1 is LGHNA and CDR2 YSLEER. CDR3: CASSREPDPSNEQFF. CDR3 DNA: TGCGCCAGCAGCCGCGAACCGGACCCCAGCAATGAGCAGTTCTTC.

This chain joins TRBV18 and TRBJ1-1; D might be TRBD1 (6 bases). The germline CDR1 and CDR2 sequences are KGHSH and LQKENI. Trimming pared 6 bases from V and 4 bases from J, leaving 15 bases between. The CDR3 has 14 residues. CDR3 in DNA: TGTGCCAGCTCTCGGGCACAGGGTTCCACTGAAGCTTTCTTT. Residues: CASSRAQGSTEAFF.

This clone was found a few times. A junction boundary mismatches the germline segment, possibly from a read error. The V and J genes are TRBV7-7 and TRBJ2-1, with D unclear. The CDR3 has 15 residues. Germline V gene data show CDR1 as SSHAT and CDR2 as FNYEAQ (reference sequence). CDR3 DNA sequence: TGTGCTAGCAGCTCCAGACGGGCCGACTACAATGAGCAGTTCTTC. It yields the protein CASSSRRADYNEQFF.

This clone was seen only a few times. This chain joins TRBV5-4 and TRBJ1-6; possibly TRBD1 for D (5 bases). The CDR3 totals 15 residues. V gave up 0 bases and J gave up 8 bases, with 12 bases separating them. In germline, CDR1 is SGHNT, CDR2 YYREEE (reference sequence). The CDR3 loop is CASSLVGTRDSPLHF. The CDR3 nucleotides read TGTGCCAGCAGCTTGGTTGGGACGCGGGATTCACCCCTCCACTTT.

The chain couples TRBV28 to TRBJ1-2; no definite D call. Germline assignment: CDR1 MDHEN and CDR2 SYDVKM. Trimming stripped 3 bases from V and 0 bases from J, with 8 bases between. The CDR3 is 14 amino acids. CDR3 loop: CASSLTKANYGYTF. For the CDR3, the DNA is TGTGCCAGCAGTTTGACAAAAGCTAACTATGGCTACACCTTC.

This clone was detected only a few times. The chain employs TRBV15 and TRBJ1-6; D remains unclear. The germline V gene has CDR1 LNHNV and CDR2 YYDKDF (reference sequence). V was clipped by 0 bases and J by 7 bases, with 7 bases between them. The CDR3 length is 14 residues. CDR3 DNA: TGTGCCACCAGCAGAGATCTTGGCAATTCACCCCTCCACTTT. It is translated as CATSRDLGNSPLHF.

The chain employs TRBV30 and TRBJ1-2, with TRBD1 matching 9 bases. J lost 3 bases, V lost 4 bases, and 15 bases had no gene match. This CDR3 contains 17 residues. The V gene's germline CDR1 is GTSNPN and CDR2 SVGIG (reference sequence). The CDR3 loop reads CAWIPYWGQGIHYGYTF. The CDR3, as DNA: TGTGCCTGGATCCCTTATTGGGGACAGGGAATCCACTATGGCTACACCTTC. Full variable domain (missing parts from reference TRBV30 and TRBJ1-2): SQTIHQWPATLVQPVGSPLSLECTVEGTSNPNLYWYRQAAGRGLQLLFYSVGIGQISSEVPQNLSASRPQDRQFILSSKKLLLSDSGFYLCAWIPYWGQGIHYGYTFGSGTRLTVV.

The rearrangement uses TRBV10-1 and TRBJ1-3; D gene ambiguous. Trimming pared 0 bases from V and 3 bases from J, leaving 9 bases between. The CDR3 loop spans 15 amino acids. Germline V gives CDR1 WNHNN, CDR2 SYGVQD (reference sequence). Here the CDR3 reads CASSESSSGGNTIYF. In DNA form, the CDR3 reads TGCGCCAGCAGTGAGTCGTCTTCGGGTGGAAACACCATATATTTT.

The J gene is TRBJ2-7, the V gene TRBV30; 9 bases are shared with TRBD1. With 2 bases clipped from V and 2 bases from J, the junction kept 7 bases outside the gene matches. Germline V lookup: CDR1 GTSNPN, CDR2 SVGIG (reference sequence). The CDR3 loop spans 15 amino acids. CDR3 DNA sequence: TGTGCCTGGAGTCCCTGGGACAGGGCAACCTACGAGCAGTACTTC. Translation gives CAWSPWDRATYEQYF.

This clone has only a few counts. The V and J genes are TRBV5-1 and TRBJ1-1, with D uncertain. V was trimmed by 2 bases and J by 11 bases, leaving 13 bases between them. The CDR3 extends over 12 amino acids. From germline, CDR1 is SGHRS and CDR2 YFSETQ. The CDR3 DNA sequence: TGCGCCAGCAGCTTTCTCGGAATGGCGGCTTTCTTT. Translated: CASSFLGMAAFF.

The rearrangement joins TRBV5-1 to TRBJ2-5; D unclear. With 0 bases removed from V and 5 bases from J, the gap between germline ends came to 11 bases. The CDR3 has 14 amino acids. Germline V lookup: CDR1 SGHRS, CDR2 YFSETQ. CDR3 loop: CASSLGNAGETQYF. The CDR3 DNA reads as TGCGCCAGCAGCTTGGGAAATGCCGGGGAGACCCAGTACTTC.

This clone was seen a single time. This rearrangement joins TRBV5-1 to TRBJ2-3, with D unclear. Trimming removed 3 bases at V and 3 bases at J, with 11 bases between. The CDR3 spans 14 residues. Germline assignment: CDR1 SGHRS and CDR2 YFSETQ. DNA of the CDR3: TGCGCCAGCAGCTCCACGGAGCGAACAGATACGCAGTATTTT. Translated, it gives CASSSTERTDTQYF.

This sequence joins TRBV5-4 and TRBJ2-6, with D tentatively TRBD2 (6 bases). V shed 0 bases and J shed 0 bases, with 16 bases lying between them. This CDR3 has 19 amino acids. Per germline, CDR1 SGHNT and CDR2 YYREEE (reference sequence). CDR3 loop: CASSLVRGGTGSGANVLTF. The CDR3 region has the DNA TGTGCCAGCAGCTTGGTACGGGGCGGGACGGGCTCTGGGGCCAACGTCCTGACTTTC.

This clone was observed once. The CDR3 DNA reads TGCGCCAGCAGTGAGTGGGCGGATAGCAATCAGCCCCAGCATTTT. Protein sequence: CASSEWADSNQPQHF. The chain uses TRBV10-2 and TRBJ1-5; D call uncertain. CDR1 is WSHSY and CDR2 is SAAADI in the germline V gene. There are 15 residues in the CDR3. V was pared by 1 base and J by 0 bases, with 7 bases between.

This clone has more than one count but fewer than ten. CDR3 sequence reads: CASSARSEAFF. As DNA, the CDR3 is TGCGCCAGCAGTGCTCGGAGTGAAGCTTTCTTT. The rearrangement links TRBV10-2 to TRBJ1-1; D ambiguous. The CDR3 spans 11 residues. Between the trimmed V and J ends, which lost 4 bases and 7 bases, there was a span of 7 bases. Germline CDR1 and CDR2: WSHSY and SAAADI.

For the CDR3, the DNA is TGTGCCAGCACGGAGCAGGGGCTCGAGCAGTACTTC. Protein sequence: CASTEQGLEQYF. The chain recombines TRBV2 with TRBJ2-7; D is perhaps TRBD1 (6 bases). Germline assignment: CDR1 SNHLY and CDR2 FYNNEI. V gave up 7 bases and J gave up 6 bases, with 13 bases separating them. CDR3 size: 12 residues.

This clone was recorded only once. V is TRBV5-1 and J is TRBJ2-7; no reliable D call. The germline CDR1 and CDR2 sequences are SGHRS and YFSETQ. The V end lost 0 bases, the J end lost 2 bases, and 9 bases lay between the germline ends. This CDR3 has 14 residues. CDR3 in amino acids: CASSLGGFPYEQYF. The DNA for the CDR3 is TGCGCCAGCAGCTTGGGAGGCTTCCCCTACGAGCAGTACTTC.

The rearrangement joins TRBV5-6 to TRBJ2-5, with TRBD1 identical over 9 bases. J was trimmed by 7 bases and V by 2 bases; bases with no gene match: 9. The CDR3 covers 15 residues. CDR1 and CDR2 (germline): SGHDT, YYEEEE. This CDR3 is CASSLWDREGGTQYF. DNA for the CDR3: TGTGCCAGCAGCTTATGGGACAGGGAAGGAGGGACCCAGTACTTC.

The chain employs TRBV7-9 and TRBJ2-3, with a tentative D call TRBD1 (5 bases). The CDR3 consists of 15 residues. In germline, CDR1 is SEHNR, CDR2 FQNEAQ (reference sequence). V was pared by 1 base and J by 1 base, with 9 bases between. The CDR3 DNA follows: TGTGCCAGCAGCTTAGGGACACCTCGCACAGATACGCAGTATTTT. Protein: CASSLGTPRTDTQYF.

Comment on this clone: Distinct nucleotide sequences in the sample also encode this CDR3. The chain links TRBV27 to TRBJ2-5, with D possibly matching TRBD1 (6 bases). From germline, CDR1 is MNHEY and CDR2 SMNVEV (reference sequence). The CDR3 has 13 amino acids. The V end was cut by 2 bases, the J end by 2 bases, with 6 bases between. The CDR3 here is CASSLRGQETQYF. The CDR3, as DNA: TGTGCCAGCAGTTTAAGGGGGCAAGAGACCCAGTACTTC.

This chain links TRBV18 with TRBJ2-7; D possibly uses TRBD1 or TRBD2 (5 bases each). The CDR3 spans 14 residues. The germline CDR1 and CDR2 sequences are KGHSH and LQKENI. V was cut by 3 bases and J by 2 bases, with 11 bases left in between. Written as DNA, the CDR3 is TGTGCCAGCTCACCCCGGGACGGCCCCTACGAGCAGTACTTC. It specifies CASSPRDGPYEQYF.